The rows below give T cell receptor beta chains drawn from one sample of a study of T-cell memory formation after mild COVID-19. A single record per CDR3 protein comes from TCRdb applying MiXCR to the 5' RACE reads. The data show under 110,000 distinct CDR3 sequences, about a sixth seen once. The sample was PBMCs or a T cell subset sorted from them (not recorded which). The source is an adult woman who had mild COVID-19 (a few samples of this study predate the infection). Cell type and time point are not known. Both conserved end residues are part of each CDR3. The D gene is left open where the match is weak. Clone size is given for some rows only: seen once, a few or many times, or a class if the clone is expanded.

>.|TRBV4-3|TRBJ2-7|many
CASSQDLGSYEQYF
TGCGCCAGCAGCCAAGATCTAGGATCCTACGAGCAGTACTTC
>TRBD2|TRBV20-1|TRBJ2-3|many
CSARDFERGASTSSDTQYF
TGCAGTGCTAGAGATTTCGAGCGGGGGGCCTCGACATCTTCAGATACGCAGTATTTT
>TRBD1|TRBV7-6|TRBJ2-2|.
CASSLGQGGSGELFF
TGTGCCAGCAGCTTAGGACAGGGGGGATCCGGGGAGCTGTTTTTT
>.|TRBV4-2|TRBJ2-7|.
CASSQDMGGYEQYF
TGTGCCAGCAGCCAAGATATGGGGGGCTACGAGCAGTACTTC
>.|TRBV27|TRBJ1-5|.
CASTTGNQPQHF
TGTGCCAGCACCACGGGGAATCAGCCCCAGCATTTT
>.|TRBV4-2|TRBJ1-2|.
CASSHPGAVSSANYGYTF
TGTGCCAGCAGCCACCCCGGGGCAGTATCCTCAGCTAACTATGGCTACACCTTC
>TRBD2|TRBV24-1|TRBJ2-3|.
CATRSSGTQYF
TGTGCCACCAGATCTAGCGGGACGCAGTATTTT
>TRBD2|TRBV20-1|TRBJ2-2|few
CSARLAGGGDTGELFF
TGCAGTGCTAGACTAGCGGGAGGAGGAGACACCGGGGAGCTGTTTTTT
>TRBD1|TRBV6-2/TRBV6-3|TRBJ1-5|few
CAIGDRDNQPQHF
TGTGCCATCGGGGACAGGGACAATCAGCCCCAGCATTTT
>.|TRBV29-1|TRBJ1-1|many
CSVPTPRVGAFF
TGCAGCGTCCCGACTCCCAGGGTGGGAGCTTTCTTT
>TRBD1|TRBV5-1|TRBJ2-7|many
CASSLGQGLDEQYF
TGCGCCAGCAGCTTGGGACAGGGTCTAGACGAGCAGTACTTC
>.|TRBV7-2|TRBJ2-2|.
CASSPLVGELFF
TGTGCCAGCAGCCCCTTGGTGGGGGAGCTGTTTTTT
>.|TRBV12-3/TRBV12-4|TRBJ1-2|few
CASSLADLGYTF
TGTGCCAGCAGTTTAGCGGACCTCGGCTACACCTTC
>TRBD1|TRBV24-1|TRBJ2-7|few
CATSEQGIVGEQYF
TGTGCCACCAGTGAACAGGGGATAGTCGGCGAGCAGTACTTC
>TRBD2|TRBV3-1|TRBJ2-7|few
CASSPLAGDSYEQYF
TGTGCCAGCAGTCCACTAGCGGGGGACTCCTACGAGCAGTACTTC
>TRBD2|TRBV12-3/TRBV12-4|TRBJ2-3|.
CASSFWAGGGTDTQYF
TGTGCCAGCAGTTTCTGGGCGGGGGGGGGCACAGATACGCAGTATTTT
>.|TRBV19|TRBJ1-5|.
CAEVLQWSNQPQHF
TGTGCCGAAGTACTCCAGTGGAGCAATCAGCCCCAGCATTTT
>.|TRBV7-8|TRBJ1-5|.
CASSPHTLQPQHF
TGTGCCAGCAGCCCCCATACATTACAGCCCCAGCATTTT
>.|TRBV12-3/TRBV12-4|TRBJ2-1|many
CASRGPTTNEQFF
TGTGCCAGCAGGGGACCAACGACGAATGAGCAGTTCTTC
>TRBD2|TRBV9|TRBJ2-1|few
CASSPTGGRAYNEQFF
TGTGCCAGCAGCCCGACTGGCGGGAGGGCCTACAATGAGCAGTTCTTC
>TRBD2|TRBV27|TRBJ2-1|few
CASSYLGAGGGEQFF
TGTGCCAGCAGTTACCTCGGAGCGGGAGGCGGTGAGCAGTTCTTC
>.|TRBV6-5|TRBJ1-3|few
CATARESGGNTIYF
TGTGCCACCGCCCGGGAATCCGGTGGAAACACCATATATTTT
>.|TRBV9|TRBJ2-1|few
CASSVSSGSNEQFF
TGTGCCAGCAGCGTATCCAGCGGAAGCAATGAGCAGTTCTTC
>.|TRBV5-1|TRBJ2-2|few
CASSFRTGELFF
TGCGCCAGCAGCTTCAGGACCGGGGAGCTGTTTTTT
>TRBD2|TRBV27|TRBJ2-7|few
CASSVRTSGSSEQYF
TGTGCCAGCAGCGTAAGGACTAGCGGGAGTTCCGAGCAGTACTTC
>TRBD2|TRBV4-1|TRBJ2-1|.
CASSKTSGAVEQFF
TGCGCCAGCAGCAAGACTAGCGGGGCGGTCGAGCAGTTCTTC
>TRBD1|TRBV7-9|TRBJ1-1|.
CASSPITGANTEAFF
TGTGCCAGCAGCCCGATTACAGGGGCAAACACTGAAGCTTTCTTT
>TRBD2|TRBV11-2|TRBJ2-1|.
CASSFRSSGRYEQFF
TGTGCCAGCAGCTTCCGGTCTAGCGGGAGGTATGAGCAGTTCTTC
>TRBD1|TRBV5-6|TRBJ2-7|few
CASSPGTGNEQYF
TGTGCCAGCAGCCCTGGGACAGGGAACGAGCAGTACTTC
>.|TRBV19|TRBJ2-5|few
CASSTAAIRAQETQYF
TGTGCCAGTAGTACCGCCGCTATTCGGGCCCAAGAGACCCAGTACTTC
>.|TRBV2|TRBJ2-1|few
CASRPGSSSYNEQFF
TGTGCCAGCAGACCGGGGTCAAGCTCCTACAATGAGCAGTTCTTC
>TRBD1|TRBV12-3/TRBV12-4|TRBJ2-3|few
CASSSTGPTDTQFF
TGTGCCAGCAGTTCGACAGGGCCCACAGATACGCAGTTTTTT
>.|TRBV6-2/TRBV6-3|TRBJ2-7|.
CASSYDSASSYEQYF
TGTGCCAGCAGTTACGACAGTGCTAGCTCCTACGAGCAGTACTTC
>.|TRBV18|TRBJ1-1|many
CASSLRAATEAFF
TGTGCCAGCTCACTCCGGGCAGCCACTGAAGCTTTCTTT
>TRBD1|TRBV6-5|TRBJ1-1|.
CASSYRQGDMNTEAFF
TGTGCCAGCAGTTACAGACAGGGGGACATGAACACTGAAGCTTTCTTT
>.|TRBV4-1|TRBJ1-5|few
CASSLDGHNQPQHF
TGCGCCAGCAGCCTGGACGGACACAATCAGCCCCAGCATTTT
>.|TRBV19|TRBJ2-1|.
CASSIGAGDYNEQFF
TGTGCCAGTAGTATAGGGGCAGGGGACTACAATGAGCAGTTCTTC
>.|TRBV29-1|TRBJ1-1|few
CSVELEGMNTEAFF
TGCAGCGTTGAATTGGAGGGTATGAACACTGAAGCTTTCTTT
>.|TRBV13|TRBJ1-1|.
CASSFLAGTEAFF
TGTGCCAGCAGTTTCCTGGCGGGGACTGAAGCTTTCTTT
>TRBD2|TRBV9|TRBJ2-1|.
CASSVESGGHNEQFF
TGTGCCAGCAGCGTAGAGTCGGGGGGACACAATGAGCAGTTCTTC
>.|TRBV5-1|TRBJ2-7|.
CASSLVPGGQDSYEQYF
TGCGCCAGCAGCTTGGTCCCGGGGGGACAGGACTCCTACGAGCAGTACTTC
>.|TRBV11-2|TRBJ2-1|.
CASSEDRIPYNEQFF
TGTGCCAGCAGCGAAGACAGGATTCCCTACAATGAGCAGTTCTTC
>.|TRBV29-1|TRBJ1-1|.
CSGGGGLPAFF
TGCAGCGGTGGTGGGGGACTGCCAGCTTTCTTT
>TRBD1|TRBV9|TRBJ2-3|.
CASSPADRVGAQYF
TGTGCCAGCAGCCCTGCGGACAGGGTGGGCGCGCAGTATTTT
>TRBD1|TRBV20-1|TRBJ2-1|.
CSAIRSGQGPEQFF
TGCAGTGCTATCCGATCGGGACAGGGCCCTGAGCAGTTCTTC
>TRBD2|TRBV18|TRBJ2-1|few
CASSQTGTTNEQFF
TGTGCCAGCTCGCAGACCGGGACTACCAATGAGCAGTTCTTC
>.|TRBV28|TRBJ2-2|few
CASTSGTRFGDTGELFF
TGTGCCAGCACCTCCGGGACTCGATTTGGGGACACCGGGGAGCTGTTTTTT
>TRBD1|TRBV28|TRBJ1-2|once
CASSWTGTSWGYTF
TGTGCCAGCAGTTGGACAGGGACGTCTTGGGGCTACACCTTC
>.|TRBV24-1|TRBJ2-1|.
CATSGASDYNEQFF
TGTGCCACCAGTGGAGCTAGCGATTACAATGAGCAGTTCTTC
>TRBD2|TRBV7-9|TRBJ2-3|few
CASSPLLAGTDTQYF
TGTGCCTCCTCGCCTCTTCTAGCGGGGACAGATACGCAGTATTTT
>.|TRBV7-9|TRBJ1-1|.
CASSLVVGASEAFF
TGTGCCAGCAGCTTAGTTGTGGGGGCCTCTGAAGCTTTCTTT
>.|TRBV30|TRBJ2-1|few
CAWSTIFSTNEQFF
TGTGCCTGGAGCACCATATTTTCCACTAATGAGCAGTTCTTC
>TRBD1|TRBV5-1|TRBJ1-1|.
CASSYTGGEAAGAFF
TGCGCCAGCAGCTACACAGGGGGCGAGGCGGCCGGAGCTTTCTTT
>.|TRBV29-1|TRBJ2-1|few
CSVGSANEQFF
TGCAGCGTTGGGTCAGCTAATGAGCAGTTCTTC
>.|TRBV30|TRBJ1-1|few
CAWRHSTHSGRAFF
TGTGCCTGGAGACACTCAACTCACAGCGGGCGGGCTTTCTTT
>TRBD2|TRBV7-9|TRBJ2-2|many
CASISRDYFFTGELFF
TGTGCCAGCATCTCCAGGGACTACTTTTTCACCGGGGAGCTGTTTTTT
>.|TRBV4-1|TRBJ1-4|.
CASSQDGPVITTNEKLFF
TGCGCCAGCAGCCAAGACGGCCCGGTGATCACAACTAATGAAAAACTGTTTTTT
>TRBD2|TRBV19|TRBJ2-7|.
CASSLAGGPYEQYF
TGTGCCAGTAGTTTAGCGGGAGGGCCCTACGAGCAGTACTTC
>.|TRBV29-1|TRBJ2-7|.
CSVEAGREQYF
TGCAGCGTTGAGGCTGGGCGGGAGCAGTACTTC
>.|TRBV20-1|TRBJ2-7|.
CSAPGPSLGEQYF
TGCAGTGCCCCGGGGCCCTCGTTAGGTGAGCAGTACTTC